The clone carrying this T cell receptor (beta chain) was seen a handful of times. Its matching antigen is unknown. The data were taken from a study of T cells in Graves' hyperthyroidism and ophthalmopathy. Study-wide points: A model using 13 V-J features told ophthalmopathy apart from stable hyperthyroidism.

From RNA transcripts, TCR beta CDR3 regions were amplified. The HTBI primer set drove a first-round RT-PCR of the TCR CDR3. TCRdb re-called the multiplex PCR reads through MiXCR, storing one row per CDR3 protein. This table has hundreds of thousands of distinct CDR3 sequences, over 13% appearing once. CDR1 and CDR2 from the germline V gene are MNHEY and SMNVEV (reference sequence). Trimming took 5 bases from V and 5 from J, leaving 12 bases between them. This CDR3 is built from 14 residues. The receptor was isolated from a man aged 50 to 59 with Graves' ophthalmopathy. The chain links TRBV27 to TRBJ1-4; possibly TRBD1 for D (5 bases). What was sequenced was blood. The CDR3 nucleotides are TGTGCCAGCAGTATCATCCCAGGGAATGAAAAACTGTTTTTT. It is translated as CASSIIPGNEKLFF.